These T cell receptor beta chains were read from a single sample in a study of cytomegalovirus exposure and HLA in healthy donors. The assay was immunoSEQ multiplex PCR, and TCRdb's table has in-frame clones only and misses some. The data contain 150,000 to 250,000 clones, around 84% of them seen just once; the ten biggest clones take up 13%. Sequencing was performed on PBMCs. All receptors come from a woman aged 25 to 39 in good health and CMV-seropositive. Each CDR3 is given with its conserved first and last residue. D genes are given only for firm matches. Not all rows give a size; the values are once, few, many and, for expanded clones, a class.

16,TRBJ2-2,TRBD2,TRBV15,NA,CATSHGGGRAAGELFF,TGTGCCACCAGCCATGGGGGCGGGAGGGCCGCCGGGGAGCTGTTTTTT
13,TRBJ2-7,TRBD2,TRBV10-3,NA,CATSQGRGDEQYF,TGTGCCACCTCCCAGGGGCGGGGGGACGAGCAGTACTTC
14,TRBJ1-5,TRBD1,TRBV30,NA,CAWSETGKDRPQHF,TGTGCCTGGAGCGAGACAGGGAAGGATAGGCCCCAGCATTTT
14,TRBJ1-5,NA,TRBV2,NA,CASDRQGINQPQHF,TGTGCCAGCGACCGGCAGGGAATCAATCAGCCCCAGCATTTT
15,TRBJ2-7,TRBD2,TRBV5-1,NA,CASSFASGSTNEQYF,TGCGCCAGCAGCTTCGCTAGCGGGAGTACCAACGAGCAGTACTTC
14,TRBJ1-5,NA,TRBV19,NA,CASSWQDSNQPQHF,TGTGCCAGTAGTTGGCAGGATAGCAATCAGCCCCAGCATTTT
15,TRBJ1-1,TRBD1,TRBV5-4,NA,CASSPSLQGYTEAFF,TGTGCCAGCAGCCCCTCGTTACAGGGGTACACTGAAGCTTTCTTT
14,TRBJ2-3,NA,TRBV30,NA,CAWRGGTSTDTQYF,TGTGCCTGGAGGGGCGGGACTAGCACAGATACGCAGTATTTT
15,TRBJ1-2,TRBD1,TRBV7-8,NA,CASSWIRGMDYGYTF,TGTGCCAGCAGCTGGATCAGGGGGATGGACTATGGCTACACCTTC
13,TRBJ1-2,NA,TRBV28,few,CASSQGGGVGYTF,TGTGCCAGCAGTCAGGGAGGAGGTGTGGGCTACACCTTC
13,TRBJ1-2,TRBD1,TRBV27,NA,CASSSAGGKGYTF,TGTGCCAGCAGTTCGGCAGGGGGTAAAGGCTACACCTTC
14,TRBJ2-3,TRBD1,TRBV2,NA,CASSGDRGTDTQYF,TGTGCCAGCAGTGGGGACAGGGGCACAGATACGCAGTATTTT
14,TRBJ1-3,TRBD1,TRBV29-1,NA,CSASGTVSGNTIYF,TGCAGCGCCTCCGGGACAGTCTCTGGAAACACCATATATTTT
15,TRBJ2-5,TRBD2,TRBV7-7,NA,CASSFQRGPQETQYF,TGTGCTAGCAGCTTTCAGCGGGGGCCCCAAGAGACCCAGTACTTC
16,TRBJ2-2,TRBD1,TRBV7-9,NA,CASRAGTGQGTGELFF,TGTGCCAGCAGGGCAGGGACAGGGCAGGGCACCGGGGAGCTGTTTTTT
13,TRBJ1-3,NA,TRBV18,many,CASSPTEANTIYF,TGTGCCAGCTCACCAACGGAGGCGAACACCATATATTTT
14,TRBJ1-1,TRBD1,TRBV29-1,NA,CSAYGQGRRTEAFF,TGCAGCGCCTACGGACAGGGGAGGAGAACTGAAGCTTTCTTT
13,TRBJ2-7,NA,TRBV27,NA,CASSSVGGYEQYF,TGTGCCAGCAGTTCCGTGGGGGGCTACGAGCAGTACTTC
16,TRBJ1-2,NA,TRBV19,NA,CASSHIRRVANYGYTF,TGTGCCAGTAGTCATATCCGCAGGGTTGCTAACTATGGCTACACCTTC
12,TRBJ2-5,NA,TRBV9,NA,CASSEAGGTQYF,TGTGCCAGCAGCGAAGCCGGGGGGACCCAGTACTTC
13,TRBJ2-7,NA,TRBV6-1,NA,CASGGRQTYEQYF,TGTGCCAGCGGTGGGCGACAGACCTACGAGCAGTACTTC
13,TRBJ2-2,TRBD2,TRBV6-6,once,CASLLAATGELFF,TGTGCCAGCCTCCTAGCGGCCACCGGGGAGCTGTTTTTT
13,TRBJ1-2,TRBD1,TRBV30,few,CAWTPGGAGGYTF,TGTGCCTGGACCCCAGGGGGCGCGGGCGGCTACACCTTC
13,TRBJ2-7,NA,TRBV14,NA,CASSYYTEGLQYF,TGTGCCAGCAGCTATTATACCGAGGGCCTTCAGTACTTC
13,TRBJ1-1,NA,TRBV4-2,NA,CASSYRVSDEAFF,TGTGCCAGCAGCTACAGGGTTTCCGATGAAGCTTTCTTT
18,TRBJ2-7,TRBD2,TRBV4-1,NA,CASSHGTSGRTRTYEQYF,TGCGCCAGCAGCCACGGGACTAGCGGGAGGACTCGGACCTACGAGCAGTACTTC
15,TRBJ2-1,TRBD2,TRBV5-1,NA,CASSLALAEHNEQFF,TGCGCCAGCAGCTTGGCGCTAGCGGAGCACAATGAGCAGTTCTTC
14,TRBJ1-3,NA,TRBV5-1,NA,CASSPGTLGNTIYF,TGCGCCAGCAGTCCCGGGACTCTTGGAAACACCATATATTTT
14,TRBJ2-6,NA,TRBV6-5,NA,CASKTGRGANVLTF,TGTGCCAGCAAAACAGGGCGGGGGGCCAACGTCCTGACTTTC
13,TRBJ2-7,TRBD1,TRBV2,few,CASESVQGYEQYF,TGTGCCAGCGAATCCGTACAGGGGTACGAGCAGTACTTC
15,TRBJ1-2,TRBD1,TRBV9,NA,CASSVWTGGIGGYTF,TGTGCCAGCAGCGTTTGGACAGGGGGCATAGGTGGCTACACCTTC
16,TRBJ2-3,TRBD1,TRBV15,NA,CATSNVDRVLTDTQYF,TGTGCCACCAGCAACGTGGACAGGGTGTTGACAGATACGCAGTATTTT
15,TRBJ1-2,TRBD1,TRBV29-1,once,CSVRDSTGGTYGYTF,TGCAGCGTTCGGGACAGCACTGGTGGCACCTATGGCTACACCTTC
16,TRBJ2-3,TRBD2,TRBV5-1,NA,CASSSPSGLSTDTQYF,TGCGCCAGCAGCTCACCTAGCGGGTTGTCGACAGATACGCAGTATTTT
13,TRBJ2-1,NA,TRBV14,NA,CASSQDLYNEQFF,TGTGCCAGCAGCCAAGATCTCTACAATGAGCAGTTCTTC
14,TRBJ2-1,NA,TRBV4-2,NA,CASSQDLVSNEQFF,TGTGCCAGCAGCCAAGATCTAGTCTCCAATGAGCAGTTCTTC
13,TRBJ1-5,TRBD1,TRBV6-1,NA,CASTWTGDQPQHF,TGTGCCAGCACCTGGACAGGCGATCAGCCCCAGCATTTT
16,TRBJ1-4,NA,TRBV11-2,NA,CASSLSGQLPNEKLFF,TGTGCCAGCAGCTTATCAGGTCAATTGCCTAATGAAAAACTGTTTTTT
14,TRBJ2-7,TRBD2,TRBV28,NA,CASSPTTSGSEQYF,TGTGCCAGCAGCCCGACGACTAGCGGGAGCGAGCAGTACTTC
15,TRBJ2-5,TRBD1,TRBV30,NA,CAWSRKDRTGETQYF,TGTGCCTGGAGCCGGAAGGACAGGACGGGAGAGACCCAGTACTTC
13,TRBJ2-7,TRBD1,TRBV7-6,NA,CASSIGTAYEQYF,TGTGCCAGCAGCATAGGGACAGCCTACGAGCAGTACTTC
16,TRBJ2-1,NA,TRBV4-1,NA,CASSQVPGQRNNEQFF,TGCGCCAGCAGCCAAGTTCCCGGACAGCGCAACAATGAGCAGTTCTTC